This T cell receptor beta chain stems from a study of shared clonotypes between healthy human individuals (dated by TCRdb to 2020 to 2021). Regarding the research as a whole: The cohort included a few men and a couple of women between 18 and 49 years of age. Libraries were prepared and TCR repertoires were sequenced by different laboratories using diverse techniques, in order to increase sequencing depth and limit assay-specific biases. For each donor, CD4 naive and CD4 memory were each run on three plates, CD8 naive on two plates, and CD8 memory on one plate. Blood TCR repertoires of about five healthy adults were deeply sequenced to estimate repertoire size and the extent of clonotype sharing between individuals. Per donor, leukapheresis produced somewhere between about 0.94 and 9.5 billion PBMCs.

Donors were healthy HIV-negative adults with no recently reported acute infections or vaccinations. Every donor was a Caucasian adult residing in Nashville, Tennessee, USA. CD4+ T cells were enriched by magnetic negative selection, after which naive cells were positively selected on CD45RA and the negative fraction was taken as the memory subset. After blood collection by leukapheresis, PBMCs were isolated using Ficoll-Histopaque density gradient centrifugation and then cryopreserved in the vapor phase of liquid nitrogen. Analytical flow cytometry was used to check the purity and quantity of every magnetically sorted T cell population. Genomic DNA was isolated from each sorted fraction and quantified by UV absorbance on a Nanodrop 2000c. CDR3 length: 15 amino acids, cysteine to phenylalanine. Only the CDR3 DNA stays, 45 bases, in frame from base 1. Looking up the germline V gene (reference sequence) yields CDR1 SEHNR and CDR2 FQNEAQ. V lost 6 bases and J lost 1 base, and the count of bases not matched to a germline gene is 5.

Results and caveats for the whole study, not just this receptor: Because the study included a small number of donors, the genetic and exposure-history diversity represented was limited. Sampling was restricted to blood, and TCR repertoires in tissues likely differ from the TCR repertoires found in blood. Sharing across several donors was observed for roughly 5% of naive CD4, under 4% of naive CD8, 2.3% of memory CD4, and about 0.38% of memory CD8 clonotypes. Larger estimated clonotype richness was generally found for naive subsets than for memory subsets. Compared with non-shared clonotypes, the clonotypes found in all four sorted-subset donors had higher generation probabilities. Pairwise subsampling indicated that sequencing depth was expected to affect the degree of clonotype sharing among donors. Rarefaction of sorted-subset datasets indicated incomplete sequencing despite the large sequencing depth.

Using the deep immunoSEQ assay, multiplex PCR amplified TCR CDR3 regions from genomic DNA. Extracted genomic DNA from each cell subset was distributed evenly across all wells of several immunoSEQ 96-well plates, and each plate was treated as a replicate. For sorted subsets, approximately 210 ng of genomic DNA, equivalent to 30,000 or so T cell genomes, went into each replicate PCR. The purified libraries were quantified using a Qubit 3.0 fluorometer, sized with a Bioanalyzer 2100, and then quantified again using the KAPA Library Quantification kit. Every immunoSEQ 96-well plate was sequenced on a separate single-read 150-cycle Illumina NextSeq 550 flow cell. Turning to the authors' computational methods: The immunoSEQ output contained only junctional sequences without quality scores, so filtering could not match that applied to full-length reads. To assign V/J genes and CDR3, sequences were annotated using PyIR, a Python wrapper for IgBLAST v1.9, with IMGT germline references. Reads with weak V/J assignments (E-value above 1e-6), missing CDR3, stop codons, out-of-frame junctions, or ambiguous translated residues were removed. V3J clonotypes were defined by identical inferred V gene, J gene, and CDR3 amino acid sequence. To compute the percentage overlap between repertoires, the number of shared unique clonotypes was divided by the size of the smaller repertoire. Three approaches were used to assess repertoire richness: RTK rarefaction, the Chao1 estimator, and Recon v2.1 estimates of unobserved clonotypes. OLGA was used to compute generation probabilities for all TCRbeta clonotypes that the gDNA method yielded from a few donors. In its TCRdb copy, this immuneACCESS table keeps in-frame sequences only and misses some clones. Where compared with another copy, unresolved V genes explain less than half of these, and the others have no known cause. That table supplies the V and J calls and clone size; D and trimming were determined from the DNA. This sample lists approximately 980,000 clones; less than 85% were detected once. The ten largest clones capture approximately 1.5% of the sample.

Worth noting for this clone: The antigen this receptor binds is unknown. No qualities accompany the bases; no much larger clone lies one base away.

Recombination connected TRBV7-9 to TRBJ2-3; 9 nucleotides in the junction match TRBD2. This clonotype was obtained from a man younger than 35 in good health. Source material: memory CD4+ T cells sorted from blood. In light of the paper, this sample's cell subset or site label describes: CD45RA-negative fraction. The DNA sequence is as follows: TGTGCCAGCAGTTCCGCGGGGGGGCGCACAGATACGCAGTATTTT. Translation gives CASSSAGGRTDTQYF. The full variable domain, completed from the reference TRBV7-9 and TRBJ2-3 proteins outside the CDR3, reads DTGVSQNPRHKITKRGQNVTFRCDPISEHNRLYWYRQTLGQGPEFLTYFQNEAQLEKSRLLSDRFSAERPKGSFSTLEIQRTEQGDSAMYLCASSSAGGRTDTQYFGPGTRLTVL.